A selection of T cell receptor beta chains follows, all from one sample in a study of identical twins. TCRdb reprocessed the 5' RACE reads with MiXCR, giving one entry per CDR3 protein. The sample has 100,000 to 110,000 distinct CDR3 sequences, 5.9% seen once. Material: memory T cells sorted from blood. The receptors originated from a woman between 45 and 65 years old in good health. The CDR3 runs from the conserved cysteine through the conserved F or W. Each record gives: D gene, V gene, clone size, J gene, CDR3 protein, CDR3 DNA. The D gene is left open where the match is weak. Size values are once, few and many counts, or a class for expanded clones, and some rows have none.

.	TRBV3-1	.	TRBJ2-1	CASSQEFQSSYNEQFF	TGTGCCAGCAGCCAAGAGTTCCAGAGCTCCTACAATGAGCAGTTCTTC
TRBD1	TRBV20-1	many	TRBJ2-7	CSARFRDRGYSEQYF	TGCAGTGCTCGCTTCCGGGACAGGGGTTACTCCGAGCAGTACTTC
.	TRBV20-1	many	TRBJ1-1	CSARDKGWTEAFF	TGCAGTGCTAGAGACAAGGGGTGGACTGAAGCTTTCTTT
.	TRBV6-1	.	TRBJ2-5	CASSEPVEAGGETQYF	TGTGCCAGCAGTGAACCTGTTGAGGCCGGTGGGGAGACCCAGTACTTC
.	TRBV20-1	many	TRBJ2-6	CSARDNGAGANVLTF	TGCAGTGCTAGAGATAACGGGGCCGGGGCCAACGTCCTGACTTTC
.	TRBV27	many	TRBJ2-1	CASSRRVSNEQFF	TGTGCCAGCAGTCGTAGAGTAAGTAATGAGCAGTTCTTC
.	TRBV5-5	many	TRBJ2-1	CASSLLQAMSYNEQFF	TGTGCCAGCAGCCTACTTCAAGCGATGTCCTACAATGAGCAGTTCTTC
.	TRBV3-1	many	TRBJ2-2	CASSQGPGNTGELFF	TGTGCCAGCAGCCAAGGTCCGGGGAACACCGGGGAGCTGTTTTTT
.	TRBV6-1	many	TRBJ2-3	CASSEDWGDTDTQYF	TGTGCCAGCAGTGAAGACTGGGGGGACACAGATACGCAGTATTTT
.	TRBV19	few	TRBJ2-3	CASSEGGQSRDTQYF	TGTGCCAGTAGTGAAGGAGGCCAGTCCAGGGATACGCAGTATTTT
TRBD1	TRBV10-3	many	TRBJ1-6	CAIRTGGPLHF	TGTGCCATCCGGACAGGGGGACCACTCCACTTT
.	TRBV27	few	TRBJ2-1	CASSVRWAGYNEQFF	TGTGCCAGCAGCGTGAGGTGGGCGGGCTACAATGAGCAGTTCTTC
.	TRBV12-3/TRBV12-4	many	TRBJ2-1	CASHLSSSYNEQFF	TGTGCCAGCCACCTGTCGAGCTCCTACAATGAGCAGTTCTTC
.	TRBV5-6	many	TRBJ2-1	CASSLARIRQFF	TGTGCCAGCAGCTTGGCACGGATCCGACAGTTCTTC